This section outlines one T cell receptor (delta chain) sequence together with its context. The TCRdb protein, from a much larger clone, departs from this DNA's translation at residue 3, likely by read error; the protein shown derives from the DNA. CDR1 and CDR2 (germline): TSWWSYY, QGS. This CDR3 contains 21 residues. J was trimmed by 0 bases and V by 10 bases; bases with no gene match: 23. Sequencing covered both gamma and delta TCR chains per sample. TCRdb processed the multiplex PCR reads again with the CATT caller. The sample has about 48,000 delta-chain clones; 1.6% are singletons. Vgamma9/Vdelta2+ and Vdelta2-negative gammadelta T cells were flow-sorted from PBMC for bulk sequencing. This record comes from a study of γδ T cells in repeated Plasmodium falciparum infection. Turning to the study itself: The natural-infection arm compared Malian children under seasonal malaria with matched Australian children. Malaria-naive adults were infected with P. falciparum NF54 four times over about 600 days.

The TCR was taken from a pool of human donors (malaria-infected and uninfected, not separated). This chain joins TRDV1 and TRDJ1, with 13 bases matching TRDD3. The J gene was not available in TCRdb and was assigned here by matching the DNA to germline segments. Sequenced input: gamma-delta T cells from blood. The DNA of the CDR3 is TGTGCTCCGCAGTCGGGGGCTCCGTTTACTGGGGGATACGCGTACACCGATAAACTCATCTTT. Translated, it gives CAPQSGAPFTGGYAYTDKLIF.